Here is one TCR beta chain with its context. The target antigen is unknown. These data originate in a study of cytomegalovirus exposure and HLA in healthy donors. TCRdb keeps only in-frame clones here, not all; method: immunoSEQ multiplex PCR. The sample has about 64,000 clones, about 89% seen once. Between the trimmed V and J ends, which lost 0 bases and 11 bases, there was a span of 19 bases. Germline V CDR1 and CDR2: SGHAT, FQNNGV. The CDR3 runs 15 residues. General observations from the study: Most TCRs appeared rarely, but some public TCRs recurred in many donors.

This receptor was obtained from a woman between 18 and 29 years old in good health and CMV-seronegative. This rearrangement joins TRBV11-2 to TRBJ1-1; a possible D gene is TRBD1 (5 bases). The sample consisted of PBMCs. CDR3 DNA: TGTGCCAGCAGCTTAGATAGGGGAGGAAACTTTGCCGCTTTCTTT. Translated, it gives CASSLDRGGNFAAFF.